The rows below give T cell receptor beta chains drawn from one sample of a study of blood T cell repertoires in COVID-19. TCRdb keeps only in-frame clones here, not all; method: immunoSEQ multiplex PCR. The profile shows some 300,000 clones, about 90% of them singletons. Source material: PBMCs or T cells enriched from blood (not recorded which). The receptors were gathered from a woman in her forties or fifties who had been exposed to COVID-19. Both conserved end residues are part of each CDR3. Each record gives: V gene, D gene, J gene, CDR3 DNA, CDR3 protein. The D gene is left open where the match is weak.

>TRBV28|TRBD1|TRBJ1-6
TGTGCCAGCAGTTCCAGGGGACAGGGCTTAAGCTCCTATAATTCACCCCTCCACTTT
CASSSRGQGLSSYNSPLHF
>TRBV6-1|-|TRBJ1-5
TGTGCCAGCAGTGAAGCGCTGAGACAGCCCCAGCATTTT
CASSEALRQPQHF
>TRBV1|-|TRBJ1-5
TGCACCAGCAGCCAACGGGGACAGGGGCGCCAGCCCCCGAATAGCAATCAGCCCCAGCATTTT
CTSSQRGQGRQPPNSNQPQHF
>TRBV27|-|TRBJ1-1
TGTGCCAGCAGTTGGGGCAGGACGCACACTGAAGCTTTCTTT
CASSWGRTHTEAFF
>TRBV6-5|-|TRBJ1-2
TGTGCCAGCAGTTACGATGGGGAAGGGGGCTATGGCTACACCTTC
CASSYDGEGGYGYTF
>TRBV7-9|-|TRBJ1-5
TGTGCCAGCAGCCTTCTCGGTGAGCCCCAGCATTTT
CASSLLGEPQHF
>TRBV18|TRBD1|TRBJ2-7
TGTGCCAGCTCCCAAGGGGACAGGGTTTATCACGAGCAGTACTTC
CASSQGDRVYHEQYF
>TRBV28|-|TRBJ2-2
TGTGCCAGCGGATCAGACAGGCGCAACACCGGGGAGCTGTTTTTT
CASGSDRRNTGELFF
>TRBV18|TRBD1|TRBJ1-4
TGTGCCAGCTCACTGGACAGGGGGGCTGAAAAACTGTTTTTT
CASSLDRGAEKLFF
>TRBV27|TRBD1|TRBJ2-7
TGTGCCAGCAGGTCGACAGGGGGCTTCTACGAGCAGTACTTC
CASRSTGGFYEQYF
>TRBV12-5|-|TRBJ1-4
TGTGCTAGTGGTTTGATCCAGGGAGGAACAACTAATGAAAAACTGTTTTTT
CASGLIQGGTTNEKLFF
>TRBV6-1|-|TRBJ2-5
TGTGCCAGCAGTGAAGGGAGGCGGGCCGCGGATGAGACCCAGTACTTC
CASSEGRRAADETQYF
>TRBV7-9|-|TRBJ2-5
TGTGCCAGCAGCCTAGGCAAGGGGGAGACCCAGTACTTC
CASSLGKGETQYF
>TRBV15|-|TRBJ1-5
TGTGCCACCAGCCGGGGTTATAGCAATCAGCCCCAGCATTTT
CATSRGYSNQPQHF
>TRBV7-2|-|TRBJ2-4
TGTGCCAGCAGTAGAATCCCAAGGGGAAACATTCAGTACTTC
CASSRIPRGNIQYF
>TRBV7-9|-|TRBJ2-5
TGTGCCAGCAGCTTAGTGGGCCAGCAAGAGACCCAGTACTTC
CASSLVGQQETQYF
>TRBV19|TRBD1|TRBJ1-1
TGTGCCAGTAGTTTCGCGACAGGGGGCACTGAAGCTTTCTTT
CASSFATGGTEAFF
>TRBV7-9|TRBD1|TRBJ2-7
TGTGCCAGCAGCTTAGGGGGGACAGCTGGCCACGAGCAGTACTTC
CASSLGGTAGHEQYF
>TRBV11-1|-|TRBJ2-7
TGTGCCAGCAGCTTAAGCCCCAACGAGCAGTACTTC
CASSLSPNEQYF
>TRBV30|-|TRBJ1-2
TGTGCCTGGGCCACAGGGAACTATGGCTACACCTTC
CAWATGNYGYTF
>TRBV10-3|-|TRBJ1-2
TGTGCCATCAGGCAGACGCAGACTGATGGCTACACCTTC
CAIRQTQTDGYTF
>TRBV2|-|TRBJ2-3
TGTGCCACCTCCCCGAGGGCAGGGGTTAGCACAGATACGCAGTATTTT
CATSPRAGVSTDTQYF
>TRBV5-1|TRBD1|TRBJ2-1
TGCGCCAGCAGCTTGGACAGGGGGAATGAGCAGTTCTTC
CASSLDRGNEQFF
>TRBV5-1|-|TRBJ1-6
TGCGCCAGCTCGCCAGGGCCCGGTGAGAATTCACCCCTCCACTTT
CASSPGPGENSPLHF
>TRBV12-3/TRBV12-4|-|TRBJ2-7
TGTGCCAGCAGTTTAAACAGGGACCACGAGCAGTACTTC
CASSLNRDHEQYF
>TRBV3-1/TRBV3-2|TRBD1|TRBJ2-7
TGTGCCAGCAGCCCCGGGACAGGGAGCTCCTACGAGCAGTACTTC
CASSPGTGSSYEQYF